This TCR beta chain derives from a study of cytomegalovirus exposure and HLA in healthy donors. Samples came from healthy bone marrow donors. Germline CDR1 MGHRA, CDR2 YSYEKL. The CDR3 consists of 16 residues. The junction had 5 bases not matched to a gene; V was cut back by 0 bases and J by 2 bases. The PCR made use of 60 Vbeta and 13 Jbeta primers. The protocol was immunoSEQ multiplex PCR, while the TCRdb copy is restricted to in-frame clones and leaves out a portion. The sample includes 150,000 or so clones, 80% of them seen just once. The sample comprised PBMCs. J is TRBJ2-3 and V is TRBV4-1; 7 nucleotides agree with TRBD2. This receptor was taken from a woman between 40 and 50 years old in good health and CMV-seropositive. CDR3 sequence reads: CASSQDSGRVTDTQYF. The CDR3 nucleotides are TGCGCCAGCAGCCAAGATTCTGGGAGGGTCACAGATACGCAGTATTTT.